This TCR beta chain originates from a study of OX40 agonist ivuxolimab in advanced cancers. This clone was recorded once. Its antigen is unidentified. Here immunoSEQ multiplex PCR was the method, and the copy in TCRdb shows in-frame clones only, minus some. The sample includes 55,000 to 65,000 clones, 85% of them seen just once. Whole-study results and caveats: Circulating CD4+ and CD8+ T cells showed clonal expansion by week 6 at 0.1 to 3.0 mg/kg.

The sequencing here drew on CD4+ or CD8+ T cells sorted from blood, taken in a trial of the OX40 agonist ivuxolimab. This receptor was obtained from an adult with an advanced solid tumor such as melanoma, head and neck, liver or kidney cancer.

The CDR3 DNA is TGTGCCAGTAGTATCTCCGGGACTAGCGGAGAGACCCAGTACTTC. It codes for CASSISGTSGETQYF. The V and J genes are TRBV19 and TRBJ2-5; 11 bases are a match to TRBD2. The CDR3 has 15 amino acids. Unmatched junction bases numbered 4, after V lost 3 bases and J lost 4 bases. The V gene's germline CDR1 is LNHDA and CDR2 SQIVND (reference sequence).